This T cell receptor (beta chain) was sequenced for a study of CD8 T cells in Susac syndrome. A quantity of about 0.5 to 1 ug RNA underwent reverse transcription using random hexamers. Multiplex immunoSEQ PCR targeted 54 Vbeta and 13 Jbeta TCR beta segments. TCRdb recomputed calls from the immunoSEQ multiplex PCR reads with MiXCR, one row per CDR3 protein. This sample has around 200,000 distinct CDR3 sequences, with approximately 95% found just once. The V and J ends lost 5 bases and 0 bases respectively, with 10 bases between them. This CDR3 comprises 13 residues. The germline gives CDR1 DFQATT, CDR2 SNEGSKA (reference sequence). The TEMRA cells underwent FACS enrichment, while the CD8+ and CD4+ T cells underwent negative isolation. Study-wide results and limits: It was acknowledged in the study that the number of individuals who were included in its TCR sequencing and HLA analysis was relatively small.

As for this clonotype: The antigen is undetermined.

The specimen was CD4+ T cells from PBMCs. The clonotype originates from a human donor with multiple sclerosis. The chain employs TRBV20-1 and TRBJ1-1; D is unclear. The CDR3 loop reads CSAPQLVNTEAFF. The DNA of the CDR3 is TGCAGTGCTCCCCAGTTGGTGAACACTGAAGCTTTCTTT.